This T cell receptor beta chain was sequenced in a study of blood T cell repertoires in COVID-19. Study as a whole: The study drew acute and convalescent COVID-19 samples from the United States, Italy and Spain.

In the source study's methods: Nucleated cell counts were estimated from reference gene primer amplification. Profiled with immunoSEQ multiplex PCR; TCRdb holds only in-frame clones, not every one. The V and J calls and clone size are taken from that table; D and trimming were inferred from the DNA. This table holds 250,000 to 300,000 clones, roughly 80% found once. Germline assignment: CDR1 MNHEY and CDR2 SVGAGI. The CDR3 spans 15 residues. The J segment lost 4 bases and the V segment lost 8 bases, leaving 11 bases of the junction unmatched. The sequence was collected from a man aged 40-49 years who had been exposed to COVID-19. The sequencing sample was made of PBMCs or T cells enriched from blood (not recorded which). This chain joins TRBV6-5 and TRBJ2-7; TRBD2 matches 10 bases. CDR3 nucleotides: TGTGCCAGCTTACGACGGGCTAGCGGGAGATACGAGCAGTACTTC. It codes for CASLRRASGRYEQYF.